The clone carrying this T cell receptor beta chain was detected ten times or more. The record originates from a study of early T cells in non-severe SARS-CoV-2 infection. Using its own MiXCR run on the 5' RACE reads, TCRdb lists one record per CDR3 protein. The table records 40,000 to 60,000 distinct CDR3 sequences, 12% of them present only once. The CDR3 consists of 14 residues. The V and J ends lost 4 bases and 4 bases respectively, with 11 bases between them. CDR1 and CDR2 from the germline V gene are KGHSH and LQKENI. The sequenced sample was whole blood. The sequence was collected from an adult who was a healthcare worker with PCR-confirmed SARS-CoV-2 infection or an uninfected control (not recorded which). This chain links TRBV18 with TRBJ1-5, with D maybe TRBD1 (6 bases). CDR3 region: CASSRSDRNQPQHF. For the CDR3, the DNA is TGTGCCAGCTCACGATCTGACAGGAATCAGCCCCAGCATTTT. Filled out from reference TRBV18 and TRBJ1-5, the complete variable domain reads NAGVMQNPRHLVRRRGQEARLRCSPMKGHSHVYWYRQLPEEGLKFMVYLQKENIIDESGMPKERFSAEFPKEGPSILRIQQVVRGDSAAYFCASSRSDRNQPQHFGDGTRLSIL.